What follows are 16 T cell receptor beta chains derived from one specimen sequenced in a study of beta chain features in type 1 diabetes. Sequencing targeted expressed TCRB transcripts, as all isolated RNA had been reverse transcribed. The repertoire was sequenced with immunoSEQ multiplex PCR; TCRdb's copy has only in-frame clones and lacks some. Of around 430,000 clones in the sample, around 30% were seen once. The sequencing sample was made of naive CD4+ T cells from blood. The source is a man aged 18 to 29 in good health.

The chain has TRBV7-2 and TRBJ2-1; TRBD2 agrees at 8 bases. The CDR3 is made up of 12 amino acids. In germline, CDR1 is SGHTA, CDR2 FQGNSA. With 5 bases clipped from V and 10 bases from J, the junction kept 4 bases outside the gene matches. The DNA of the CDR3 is TGTGCCAGCAGCGTTAGCGGGATCGAGCAGTTCTTC. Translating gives CASSVSGIEQFF.

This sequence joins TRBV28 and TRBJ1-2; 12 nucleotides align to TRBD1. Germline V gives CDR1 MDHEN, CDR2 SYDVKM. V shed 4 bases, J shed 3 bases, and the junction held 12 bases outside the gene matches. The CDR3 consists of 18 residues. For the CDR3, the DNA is TGTGCCAGCAGTTCATCCGGGACAGGGGGCGCAAGGTACTATGGCTACACCTTC. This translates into CASSSSGTGGARYYGYTF.

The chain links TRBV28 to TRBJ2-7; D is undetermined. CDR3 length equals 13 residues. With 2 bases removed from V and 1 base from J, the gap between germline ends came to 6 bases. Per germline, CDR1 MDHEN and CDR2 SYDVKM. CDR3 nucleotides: TGTGCCAGCAGTTTAGGCGATTCCTACGAGCAGTACTTC. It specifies CASSLGDSYEQYF.

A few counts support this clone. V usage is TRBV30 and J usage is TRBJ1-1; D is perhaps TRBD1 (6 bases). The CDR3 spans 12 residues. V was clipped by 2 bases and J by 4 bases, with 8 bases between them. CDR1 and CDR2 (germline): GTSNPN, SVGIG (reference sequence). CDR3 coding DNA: TGTGCCTGGAGTCGAGGGGGCACTGAAGCTTTCTTT. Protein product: CAWSRGGTEAFF. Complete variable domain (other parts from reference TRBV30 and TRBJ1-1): SQTIHQWPATLVQPVGSPLSLECTVEGTSNPNLYWYRQAAGRGLQLLFYSVGIGQISSEVPQNLSASRPQDRQFILSSKKLLLSDSGFYLCAWSRGGTEAFFGQGTRLTVV.

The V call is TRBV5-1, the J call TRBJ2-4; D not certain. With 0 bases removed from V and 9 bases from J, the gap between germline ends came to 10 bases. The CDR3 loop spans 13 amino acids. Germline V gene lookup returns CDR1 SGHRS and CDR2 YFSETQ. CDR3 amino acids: CASSLEGTGIQYF. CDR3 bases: TGCGCCAGCAGCTTGGAGGGCACTGGCATTCAGTACTTC.

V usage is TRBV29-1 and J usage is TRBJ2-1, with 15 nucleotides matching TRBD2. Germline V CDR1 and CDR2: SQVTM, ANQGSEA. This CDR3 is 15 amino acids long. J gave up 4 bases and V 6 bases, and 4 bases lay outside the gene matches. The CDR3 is CSVTGTSGRYNEQFF. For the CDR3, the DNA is TGCAGCGTCACCGGGACTAGCGGGAGGTACAATGAGCAGTTCTTC.

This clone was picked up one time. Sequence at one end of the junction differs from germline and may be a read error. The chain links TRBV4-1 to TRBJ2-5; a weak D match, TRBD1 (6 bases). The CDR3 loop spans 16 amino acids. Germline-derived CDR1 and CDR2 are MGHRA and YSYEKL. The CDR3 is CASSQEGDRIREAQYF. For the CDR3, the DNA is TGCGCCAGCAGCCAAGAGGGTGACAGGATACGAGAGGCCCAGTACTTC.

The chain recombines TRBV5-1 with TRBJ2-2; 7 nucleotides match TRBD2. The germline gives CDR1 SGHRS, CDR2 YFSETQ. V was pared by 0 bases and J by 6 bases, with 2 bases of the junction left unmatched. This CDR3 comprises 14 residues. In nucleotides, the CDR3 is TGCGCCAGCAGCTTGGGACTAGCTCCCGGGGAGCTGTTTTTT. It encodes CASSLGLAPGELFF.

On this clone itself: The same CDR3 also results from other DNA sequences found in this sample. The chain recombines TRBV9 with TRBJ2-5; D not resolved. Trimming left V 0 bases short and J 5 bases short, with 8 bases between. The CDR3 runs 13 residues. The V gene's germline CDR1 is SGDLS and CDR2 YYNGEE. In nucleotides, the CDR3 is TGTGCCAGCAGCGTAGACCTGGGGGAGACCCAGTACTTC. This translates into CASSVDLGETQYF.

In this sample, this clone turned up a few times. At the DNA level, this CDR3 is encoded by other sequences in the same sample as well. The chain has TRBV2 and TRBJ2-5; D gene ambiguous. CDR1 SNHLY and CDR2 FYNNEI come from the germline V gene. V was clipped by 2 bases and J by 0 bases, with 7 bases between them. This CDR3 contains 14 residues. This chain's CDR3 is CASSERSYQETQYF. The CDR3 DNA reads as TGTGCCAGCAGTGAACGGTCGTACCAAGAGACCCAGTACTTC.

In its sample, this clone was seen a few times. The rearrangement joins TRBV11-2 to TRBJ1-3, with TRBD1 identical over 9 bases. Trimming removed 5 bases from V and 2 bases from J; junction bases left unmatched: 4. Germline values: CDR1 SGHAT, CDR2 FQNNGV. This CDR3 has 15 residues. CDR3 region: CASSITGGPGNTIYF. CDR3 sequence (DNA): TGTGCCAGCAGCATCACAGGGGGCCCTGGAAACACCATATATTTT.

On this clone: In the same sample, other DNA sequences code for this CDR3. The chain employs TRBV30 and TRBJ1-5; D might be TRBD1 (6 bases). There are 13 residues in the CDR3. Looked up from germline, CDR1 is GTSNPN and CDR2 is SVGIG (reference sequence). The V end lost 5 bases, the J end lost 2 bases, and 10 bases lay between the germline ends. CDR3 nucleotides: TGTGCCTGGTCAAGACAGGGCAATCAGCCCCAGCATTTT. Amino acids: CAWSRQGNQPQHF. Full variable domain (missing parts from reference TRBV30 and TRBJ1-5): SQTIHQWPATLVQPVGSPLSLECTVEGTSNPNLYWYRQAAGRGLQLLFYSVGIGQISSEVPQNLSASRPQDRQFILSSKKLLLSDSGFYLCAWSRQGNQPQHFGDGTRLSIL.

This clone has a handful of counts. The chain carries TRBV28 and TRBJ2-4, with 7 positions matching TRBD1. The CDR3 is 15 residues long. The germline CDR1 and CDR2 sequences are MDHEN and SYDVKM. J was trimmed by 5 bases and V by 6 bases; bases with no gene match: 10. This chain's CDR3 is CASSSLGTVQNIQYF. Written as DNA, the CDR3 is TGTGCCAGCAGCTCGCTCGGGACAGTACAAAACATTCAGTACTTC.

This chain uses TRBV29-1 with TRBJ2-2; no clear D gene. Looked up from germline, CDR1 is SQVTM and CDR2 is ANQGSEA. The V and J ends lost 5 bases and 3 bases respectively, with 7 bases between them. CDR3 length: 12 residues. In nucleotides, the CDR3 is TGCAGCGTTAGGGTTTACACCGGGGAGCTGTTTTTT. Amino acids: CSVRVYTGELFF.

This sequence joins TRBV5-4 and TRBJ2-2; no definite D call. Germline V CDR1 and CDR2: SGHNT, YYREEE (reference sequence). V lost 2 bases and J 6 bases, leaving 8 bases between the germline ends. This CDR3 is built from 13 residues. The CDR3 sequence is CASSFWIAGELFF. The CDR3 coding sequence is TGTGCCAGCAGCTTTTGGATCGCCGGGGAGCTGTTTTTT.

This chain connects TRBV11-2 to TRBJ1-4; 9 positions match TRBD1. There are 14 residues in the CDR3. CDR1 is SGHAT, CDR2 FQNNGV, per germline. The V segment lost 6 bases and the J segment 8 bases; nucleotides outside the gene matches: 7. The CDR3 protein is CASRYTGGKEKLFF. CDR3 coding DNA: TGTGCCAGCAGATACACAGGGGGCAAAGAAAAACTGTTTTTT.